What follows are 5 T cell receptor beta chains derived from one specimen sequenced in a study of T cell responses to AZD1222 COVID-19 vaccine. Sequencing used immunoSEQ multiplex PCR; TCRdb keeps in-frame clones, though not all of them. The repertoire consists of roughly 96,000 clones, with 80% to 90% occurring once and the leading ten covering around 1.5%. This specimen was peripheral blood, taken on day 0 of AZD1222 vaccination. The receptors stem from an adult in good health.

The chain employs TRBV28 and TRBJ2-1; no definite D call. The CDR3 totals 17 residues. V dropped 3 bases and J dropped 0 bases, with 15 bases sitting between them. The germline V gene encodes CDR1 MDHEN and CDR2 SYDVKM. The CDR3 coding sequence is TGTGCCAGCAGTTTTCGACCCTTTACCAGCTCCTACAATGAGCAGTTCTTC. Translation gives CASSFRPFTSSYNEQFF.

The J gene is TRBJ1-2, the V gene TRBV9, with 10 bases aligning to TRBD1. CDR3 length: 15 amino acids. V was pared by 4 bases and J by 4 bases, with 7 bases of the junction left unmatched. The germline V gene encodes CDR1 SGDLS and CDR2 YYNGEE. The CDR3 coding sequence is TGTGCCAGCAGCCTAGAGGGACAGGGGTCCTATGGCTACACCTTC. This sequence encodes CASSLEGQGSYGYTF.

The V gene is TRBV5-5, the J gene TRBJ1-1; 7 bases are a match to TRBD1. The CDR3 is made up of 13 amino acids. Germline CDR1 and CDR2: SGHKS and YYEKEE (reference sequence). V lost 2 bases and J lost 7; bases outside the gene matches: 5. CDR3 loop: CASSFRGLNEAFF. As DNA, the CDR3 is TGTGCCAGCAGCTTCAGGGGGTTGAATGAAGCTTTCTTT.

This chain uses TRBV20-1 with TRBJ1-2; 8 bases match TRBD1. Germline CDR1 DFQATT, CDR2 SNEGSKA (reference sequence). The junction had 5 bases not matched to a gene; V was cut back by 3 bases and J by 2 bases. This CDR3 contains 14 residues. CDR3 sequence: CSASRTGINYGYTF. The CDR3 DNA reads TGCAGTGCTAGTAGGACAGGGATAAACTATGGCTACACCTTC.

The V call is TRBV18, the J call TRBJ1-2; 7 nucleotides align to TRBD1. V was clipped by 8 bases and J by 7 bases; unmatched bases: 10. Germline V gene sequence: CDR1 KGHSH, CDR2 LQKENI. This CDR3 has 13 residues. The CDR3: CASNPDRDGGYTF. The CDR3 region has the DNA TGTGCCAGCAACCCAGACAGGGATGGTGGCTACACCTTC.